One sample yielded the 18 T cell receptor beta chains listed below, sequenced in a study of T cells after yellow fever vaccination. A single record per CDR3 protein comes from TCRdb applying MiXCR to the 5' RACE reads. Of fewer than 650,000 distinct CDR3 sequences in the sample, roughly 22% were seen once. This material consisted of PBMCs, taken roughly 20 days after the first yellow fever vaccination. These receptors all come from a man between 18 and 29 years old who received the YFV17D yellow fever vaccine.

About this clonotype: A junction boundary mismatches the germline segment, possibly from a read error. The chain couples TRBV5-1 to TRBJ2-3; no clear D gene. The germline gives CDR1 SGHRS, CDR2 YFSETQ. This CDR3 has 13 residues. The CDR3 DNA reads TGCGCCAGCGCTGGACGAAGCACAGATACGAAGTATTTT. Its protein product is CASAGRSTDTKYF.

The rearrangement links TRBV12-3 or TRBV12-4 to TRBJ2-4; possibly TRBD1 for D (6 bases). CDR3 length equals 12 residues. The ends were cut back, 8 bases at V and 6 bases at J, with 11 bases in the middle. The CDR3 sequence: CASGQIGNIQYF. The CDR3 DNA reads as TGTGCCAGCGGACAGATTGGAAACATTCAGTACTTC.

This clonotype occurred a few times. This chain uses TRBV29-1 with TRBJ2-2; 9 bases map to TRBD1. Germline trimming cut 7 bases from V and 2 bases from J; bases unmatched to any gene: 8. Looked up from germline, CDR1 is SQVTM and CDR2 is ANQGSEA. The CDR3 has 15 amino acids. This CDR3 reads CSAEDRGANTGELFF. Written as DNA, the CDR3 is TGCAGCGCGGAGGACAGGGGTGCAAACACCGGGGAGCTGTTTTTT.

The chain is built from TRBV3-1 and TRBJ2-1, with 9 bases lining up with TRBD1. The J segment lost 5 bases and the V segment lost 0 bases, leaving 5 bases of the junction unmatched. CDR3 length: 16 amino acids. Looked up from germline, CDR1 is LGHDT and CDR2 is YNNKEL (reference sequence). CDR3 residues: CASSQDPGQGHNEQFF. Written as DNA, the CDR3 is TGTGCCAGCAGCCAAGACCCGGGACAGGGCCACAATGAGCAGTTCTTC.

This chain connects TRBV7-9 to TRBJ2-5, with D maybe TRBD2 (6 bases). The germline CDR1 and CDR2 sequences are SEHNR and FQNEAQ (reference sequence). This CDR3 has 13 residues. Deletions cut 5 bases from V and 5 bases from J, with 12 bases between. The CDR3 sequence: CASSLEGMETQYF. CDR3 nucleotides: TGTGCCAGCAGCCTGGAGGGGATGGAGACCCAGTACTTC.

This clonotype turned up a few times. The rearrangement joins TRBV7-9 to TRBJ2-7; unclear D gene. Germline V gives CDR1 SEHNR, CDR2 FQNEAQ (reference sequence). Trimming cost V 2 bases and J 4 bases, with 9 bases left between them. This CDR3 is 13 amino acids long. CDR3 residues: CASSLSFEYEQYF. CDR3 DNA sequence: TGTGCCAGCAGCTTATCCTTCGAGTACGAGCAGTACTTC.

This clonotype came up a few times. The chain uses TRBV7-2 and TRBJ2-2; D uncertain. Germline-derived CDR1 and CDR2 are SGHTA and FQGNSA. The ends were cut back, 0 bases at V and 6 bases at J, with 8 bases in the middle. This CDR3 has 14 amino acids. Here the CDR3 reads CASSLAPDAGELFF. In nucleotides, the CDR3 is TGTGCCAGCAGCTTAGCCCCGGATGCCGGGGAGCTGTTTTTT.

CDR3: CASSYSAGRGDDYGYTF. In DNA, the CDR3 is TGTGCCAGCAGTTACTCGGCCGGCAGGGGCGACGACTATGGCTACACCTTC. The chain couples TRBV6-5 to TRBJ1-2, with D tentatively TRBD1 (6 bases). CDR1 is MNHEY, CDR2 SVGAGI, per germline. V dropped 0 bases and J dropped 3 bases, with 17 bases sitting between them. This CDR3 spans 17 amino acids.

This clonotype was observed a handful of times. This sequence joins TRBV20-1 and TRBJ1-1; TRBD1 matches at 11 bases. V was clipped by 4 bases and J by 3 bases; unmatched bases: 13. The CDR3 sequence is 17 residues long. CDR1 DFQATT and CDR2 SNEGSKA come from the germline V gene (reference sequence). CDR3 bases: TGCAGTGCTACCTCCTGGACAGGGGGCGTAAGGTACACTGAAGCTTTCTTT. Amino acid sequence: CSATSWTGGVRYTEAFF.

This clonotype showed up just a few times. This rearrangement joins TRBV29-1 to TRBJ2-5, with D perhaps given as TRBD1 or TRBD2 (5 bases each). Trimming cost V 5 bases and J 1 base, with 17 bases left between them. The CDR3 spans 15 residues. The germline gives CDR1 SQVTM, CDR2 ANQGSEA. CDR3 nucleotides: TGCAGCGTTCCCGGGACCCCTCCGCGCCAAGAGACCCAGTACTTC. Translation: CSVPGTPPRQETQYF. The full variable domain, its missing parts supplied by reference TRBV29-1 and TRBJ2-5, is SAVISQKPSRDICQRGTSLTIQCQVDSQVTMMFWYRQQPGQSLTLIATANQGSEATYESGFVIDKFPISRPNLTFSTLTVSNMSPEDSSIYLCSVPGTPPRQETQYFGPGTRLLVL.

The chain carries TRBV27 and TRBJ2-7; 8 positions match TRBD1. Germline lookup yields CDR1 MNHEY and CDR2 SMNVEV (reference sequence). V lost 2 bases and J lost 5; bases outside the gene matches: 2. CDR3 size: 13 residues. DNA of the CDR3: TGTGCCAGCAGTTTAGACAGGGGCGACGAGCAGTACTTC. This codes for CASSLDRGDEQYF.

The rearrangement uses TRBV5-6 and TRBJ2-7; tentatively, D is TRBD2 (5 bases). Germline loops: CDR1 SGHDT, CDR2 YYEEEE. V lost 0 bases to trimming and J lost 2 bases, with 9 bases between them. The CDR3 sequence is 14 residues long. As DNA, the CDR3 is TGTGCCAGCAGCTTGGCCGGGGATGCCTACGAGCAGTACTTC. Its translation: CASSLAGDAYEQYF.

V and J are TRBV20-1 and TRBJ2-1; D is tentatively TRBD1 or TRBD2 (6 bases each). Germline V CDR1 and CDR2: DFQATT, SNEGSKA (reference sequence). V was shortened by 3 bases and J by 0 bases, with 12 bases between the two germline ends. The CDR3 has 15 amino acids. In nucleotides, the CDR3 is TGCAGTGCTAGGGTGTGGGGGGCCTCCTACAATGAGCAGTTCTTC. This sequence encodes CSARVWGASYNEQFF.

This clonotype appeared a few times. The V gene is TRBV7-2, the J gene TRBJ2-7; tentative D call: TRBD2 (5 bases). Trimming left V 5 bases short and J 7 bases short, with 18 bases between. Germline V lookup: CDR1 SGHTA, CDR2 FQGNSA. The CDR3 has 14 residues. The CDR3 sequence is CASSPAESRGEQYV. The CDR3 nucleotides are TGTGCCAGCAGCCCGGCAGAATCCCGAGGGGAGCAGTACGTC.

The V and J genes are TRBV7-6 and TRBJ2-3; D is perhaps TRBD1 (5 bases). Trimming shortened V by 5 bases and J by 0 bases, and 15 bases separated the two germline ends. The CDR3 contains 16 residues. Germline V gives CDR1 SGHVS, CDR2 FNYEAQ. The CDR3 spells CASSPRLGASTDTQYF. CDR3 DNA: TGTGCCAGCAGCCCGAGACTTGGGGCTAGCACAGATACGCAGTATTTT.

The sample holds a few counts of this clonotype. The chain combines TRBV18 with TRBJ2-5, with 10 nucleotides matching TRBD1. The CDR3 spans 16 residues. With 0 bases clipped from V and 0 bases from J, the junction kept 1 base outside the gene matches. Germline CDR1 KGHSH, CDR2 LQKENI. In nucleotides, the CDR3 is TGTGCCAGCTCACCACCGGGACAGGGGTACCAAGAGACCCAGTACTTC. This encodes CASSPPGQGYQETQYF.

This rearrangement joins TRBV7-9 to TRBJ2-5, with D perhaps TRBD1 (6 bases). The CDR3 spans 15 residues. Germline V gives CDR1 SEHNR, CDR2 FQNEAQ (reference sequence). Trimming took 2 bases from V and 5 from J, leaving 15 bases between them. The CDR3 DNA reads as TGTGCCAGCAGCTTATACGCCGGGACATTTGAGACCCAGTACTTC. As protein: CASSLYAGTFETQYF.

The V gene is TRBV2, the J gene TRBJ1-2; D possibly corresponds to TRBD1 (5 bases). Germline CDR1 and CDR2: SNHLY and FYNNEI. V gave up 6 bases and J gave up 5 bases, with 22 bases separating them. The CDR3 extends over 16 amino acids. This chain's CDR3 is CASRAGRSAGAYGYTF. CDR3 sequence (DNA): TGTGCCAGCAGGGCGGGACGCTCGGCGGGAGCGTATGGCTACACCTTC.